Described below is a single TCR beta chain sequence and its context. Its antigen is not known. The data originate from a study of siplizumab effects on memory and regulatory T cells. Study findings and constraints: Solely a minor proportion of alloreactive clones could be assigned to unstimulated subsets. Siplizumab cultures yielded proliferating Tregs whose suppressive function was not confirmed. The naive T cell population seemed more diverse than memory cells and seemed a major contributor to the alloresponse.

Measured with immunoSEQ multiplex PCR; TCRdb has only the in-frame clones, and not every one. Seen here are some 96,000 clones, around 90% observed once, and the top ten hold over 0.12%. The sequenced sample was CD4+ T cells sorted from blood. The TCR originated in a human donor in good health.

The CDR3 reads CASSYGAGPSGGYTF. The DNA of the CDR3 is TGTGCCAGCAGTTACGGGGCAGGGCCCTCGGGTGGCTACACCTTC. V is TRBV6-5 and J is TRBJ1-2, with D possibly matching TRBD1 (5 bases). Germline loops: CDR1 MNHEY, CDR2 SVGAGI. V was clipped by 2 bases and J by 7 bases, with 17 bases between them. CDR3 size: 15 residues.